This TCR beta chain was identified in a study of cytomegalovirus exposure and HLA in healthy donors (dated by TCRdb to about 2017). Broadly, across the study: An earlier analysis of some 600 of the donors reported under 300 Gb of sequence data and around 110 million unique TCR beta sequences obtained from roughly 170 million T cells. Roughly 300 gigabases of sequencing data and 78 million or so unique TCR sequences were included in an early release covering 550 to 800 HLA-typed donors. Of the 300 to 450 genotyped donors, less than 85% were placed in the genetic ancestry cluster associated with self-reported Caucasian donors. The study was designed to test whether signatures of past pathogen exposure could be identified by cataloging public T cell receptors. The study used immunosequencing to profile the T cell repertoires of hundreds of subjects and linked those repertoires to cytomegalovirus serostatus. A separate validation cohort of roughly 110 different subjects was used in addition to the roughly 700-subject first cohort. The study combined high-throughput TCR immunosequencing, statistical association of individual TCRs with disease status, and machine learning to predict cytomegalovirus infection status. A later analysis re-analyzed previously published TCR beta repertoires from about 730 donors and added high-resolution HLA genotyping to study TCR occurrence patterns. In the later analysis, no new phenotypic data were used to find candidate immune exposures; instead, reliance was placed on TCR beta sequences and their occurrence across donors. In an earlier analysis of 500 to 650 of the donors, high-throughput TCR beta sequencing was used to judge whether each TCR beta V gene segment behaved as functional or pseudogenic. Alongside the repertoire data, information on donor age, sex, ethnicity and CMV serostatus was compiled. A later genetic analysis used genome-wide SNP genotypes for about 65% of the 666 donors, treating that subset as a discovery cohort. All discovery cohort repertoires had been generated on a single sequencing platform. Class I and class II HLA loci were covered by the typing at four-digit resolution. Typing coverage differed by locus: A, B, C, DRB1 and DQB1 were typed in roughly 629-640 donors, DQA1 in 500 to 550, DPA1 in 606, and DPB1 in about 450. Because of strong linkage in the cohort, roughly five DR-DQ haplotypes were treated as single units for association and clustering. Among several hundred genotyped donors of the cohort, an average of about 220,000 unique TCR beta nucleotide sequences was sequenced per donor, of which 15% to 20% were non-productive. Broad study findings and their caveats: Roughly uniform sequencing depth across donors was assumed in presence/absence analyses, although this assumption may not hold. An association between a missense DCLRE1C variant and V-gene and J-gene trimming of TCR beta chains was found in a later genetic analysis and replicated in an independent cohort. Most TCR sequences were seen in very few donors, while some public TCRs were found in many individuals. Several of the top co-occurrence clusters appeared to be linked to parvovirus B19, influenza, CMV and Epstein-Barr virus, according to a later analysis. Because HLA typing was missing for some donors at each locus, association tests included only the typed subset. At a false discovery rate of 0.05, a later analysis linked around 17,000 TCR beta sequences to specific HLA alleles. The classifier was reported to diagnose cytomegalovirus status with high specificity and sensitivity in both the original cohort and the validation cohort. Because counts were too low, around 18 rarely observed V segments, including chromosome 9 orphons, were left out of the earlier analysis of approximately 500 of the donors. According to a later analysis, TCR association rates differed among HLA loci, with DRB1 alleles showing the most associated TCRs and HLA-C alleles showing the fewest. In this cohort, only TCR beta chains were sequenced, and detectable features were limited by the absence of alpha or paired-chain data. Assigning TCR associations to individual alleles was difficult when HLA alleles, especially DR and DQ, strongly co-occurred. A further reported finding was that TCR beta sequences accurately predicted the HLA-A and HLA-B alleles for most subjects in the first cohort. The authors suggested that the approach could potentially be extended to other disease states and immunological phenotypes. A group of highly shared sequence variants was considered likely to be a technical artifact of the sequencing pipeline. The only immune exposure information available for the cohort was CMV serostatus. A later genetic analysis reported fewer N-insertions in productive TCRs among donors in an Asian-associated ancestry cluster than the roughly 700-donor mean. Linkage disequilibrium might explain the correlated functional status among segregating V segments, but an unknown experimental factor could not be ruled out. In a later analysis, most CMV-associated TCR beta chains were found to appear HLA-restricted, with HLA associations seemingly driven largely by CMV exposure. In an earlier analysis of 587 of the donors, most TCR beta V segments appeared in productive rearrangements about 90% or about 30% of the time, broadly matching IMGT annotations. Some IMGT-functional V segments, including TRBV6-2 and TRBV6-3, could not be distinguished by the 87-base-pair reads and were therefore excluded. In vitro tests confirmed that a few of the cytomegalovirus-associated TCR beta chains recognize cytomegalovirus antigens. In a later analysis, HLA-associated TCR beta chains showed more clonal expansion and lower generation probabilities than non-associated chains that were equally common. In the study, 150 to 200 TCR beta chains were listed as associated with cytomegalovirus.

A note on this clone: It has no known antigen specificity. No quality values exist for individual bases; no much larger clone is one base distant.

Library creation used the immunoSEQ multiplex PCR assay. For the multiplex PCR, a mixture combining 60 forward primers for TCR Vbeta segments and 13 reverse primers for TCR Jbeta segments was used. The CDR3 region of rearranged TCR beta genes was amplified from genomic DNA with a multiplex PCR assay. Amplified TCR beta libraries were sequenced as 87-base-pair reads on the Illumina HiSeq System. The original methods were these. A later analysis tallied tens of millions of unique TCR beta chains across the 666 repertoires, and some 10 million of those chains were shared by two or more donors. Raw reads were error-corrected and collapsed into unique sequences by a nearest-neighbor algorithm in which closely related sequences were merged to remove PCR and sequencing errors. Alignment of CDR3 sequences to IMGT reference sequences was used to assign V, D and J gene segments. For a sequence to be retained, at least a six-nucleotide match to both a V gene segment and a J gene segment was required. Rearrangements were classified as productive when the CDR3 lacked stop codons and remained in frame with V and J, and all other rearrangements were classified as non-productive. Following IMGT convention, CDR3 was defined as the stretch from the second conserved V-encoded cysteine to the conserved J-encoded phenylalanine. The earlier analysis of 587 of the donors excluded sequences that lacked an unambiguous match to a single V gene segment. In an earlier analysis of 587 of the donors, V segments were called functional above 56.7% productive rearrangements and were called segregating when the between-donor standard deviation exceeded 5%. A statistical classification framework was developed to diagnose cytomegalovirus status using the catalog of TCR beta chain sequences. In a later analysis, V and J genes were assigned by comparing TCR nucleotide sequences against IMGT/GENE-DB human TR gene sequences. Using the TCRdist pipeline, a later analysis assigned CDR3 sequences along with most-parsimonious VDJ recombination scenarios. In a later analysis, each TCR beta chain was defined by its CDR3 amino acid sequence together with its V-gene family, and reads lacking a unique V-gene family were excluded. A later analysis removed 600 or so highly shared, low-generation-probability nucleotide sequences to deal with suspected cross-contamination and a sequencing artifact. In a later analysis, a clonal expansion index for each public chain was calculated from normalized within-repertoire ranks of inferred template counts. A later analysis computed generation probabilities with a VDJ recombination model fitted to out-of-frame rearrangements, and checked the results against IGoR. A later analysis scored TCR-TCR, TCR-HLA and TCR-CMV co-occurrence with hypergeometric tests, applying a repertoire-size bias correction to TCR pairs. In a later analysis, false discovery rates were estimated by permuting HLA or CMV assignments 20 times. In a later analysis, co-occurring TCRs were grouped with DBSCAN, and TCRdist sequence similarity was added when clustering was performed within HLA-allele-positive subsets. For co-occurrence clustering, repertoires with fewer than 30,000 or more than 120,000 public chains were excluded, along with four to six repertoires with anomalous nucleotide sharing. The immuneACCESS repertoire file appears here via TCRdb, limited to in-frame rearrangements. These files lack a portion of the clones; in checked studies, under half of the deficit traces to unresolved V genes, and the cause of the others is not known. That table furnishes V, J and clone size, whereas the DNA furnished D and trimming. The sample contains more than 150,000 clones, 60% to 80% of them found a single time. About 8% of the sample belongs to the ten largest clones.

The cohort comprised around 690 healthy bone marrow donors. Cohort members were all nominally healthy when sampled, although unrecorded immune exposures were likely present. The donor was CMV seropositive and was included in the group of 250 to 300 seropositive cohort members. Each donor provided a peripheral blood sample, and peripheral blood mononuclear cells were used for TCR beta sequencing. The Qiagen DNeasy Blood Extraction Kit was used to extract genomic DNA from the blood cell samples. According to the germline V gene (reference sequence), CDR1 reads MNHNY and CDR2 reads SVGAGI. From V the trimming removes 4 bases and from J it removes 0 bases, while the gene matches leave 3 bases of the junction unaccounted for. The CDR3 contains 15 residues, cysteine and phenylalanine counted. Just CDR3 DNA is preserved here, 45 bases in frame from base 1.

The chain is encoded by TRBV6-6 joined to TRBJ1-5; TRBD1 lines up with 7 middle nucleotides. Input material: PBMCs. The sequence was collected from a woman between 40 and 50 years old in good health and CMV-seropositive. The CDR3 corresponds to CASSSDRDSNQPQHF. In nucleotides, the sequence is TGTGCCAGCAGTTCAGACAGGGATAGCAATCAGCCCCAGCATTTT.